What follows describes a single T cell receptor beta chain. The antigen is not known. Only patients with spare fresh-frozen tumor and over two years of follow-up were included. This record belongs to a study of glioma-infiltrating T cells after dendritic cell vaccination. Study observations and caveats: TCR clonality showed no direct relationship with survival.

Amplification used 60 V beta primers and 13 J beta primers. Clones were sequenced by immunoSEQ multiplex PCR, and TCRdb holds only the in-frame ones, with some missing. The table has 45,000 to 55,000 clones, over 75% seen once. This TCR was sampled from a human donor with glioblastoma. The sample in question was blood, obtained before dendritic cell vaccination.

The CDR3 region has the DNA TGTGCCAGCAGCCGAGGGGGCCTCTTGACCTACGAGCAGTACTTC. Translating gives CASSRGGLLTYEQYF. The chain uses TRBV5-4 and TRBJ2-7, with TRBD1 matching 7 bases. CDR1 and CDR2 (germline): SGHNT, YYREEE (reference sequence). This CDR3 has 15 amino acids. V dropped 4 bases and J dropped 2; count of bases not matched to a gene: 9.